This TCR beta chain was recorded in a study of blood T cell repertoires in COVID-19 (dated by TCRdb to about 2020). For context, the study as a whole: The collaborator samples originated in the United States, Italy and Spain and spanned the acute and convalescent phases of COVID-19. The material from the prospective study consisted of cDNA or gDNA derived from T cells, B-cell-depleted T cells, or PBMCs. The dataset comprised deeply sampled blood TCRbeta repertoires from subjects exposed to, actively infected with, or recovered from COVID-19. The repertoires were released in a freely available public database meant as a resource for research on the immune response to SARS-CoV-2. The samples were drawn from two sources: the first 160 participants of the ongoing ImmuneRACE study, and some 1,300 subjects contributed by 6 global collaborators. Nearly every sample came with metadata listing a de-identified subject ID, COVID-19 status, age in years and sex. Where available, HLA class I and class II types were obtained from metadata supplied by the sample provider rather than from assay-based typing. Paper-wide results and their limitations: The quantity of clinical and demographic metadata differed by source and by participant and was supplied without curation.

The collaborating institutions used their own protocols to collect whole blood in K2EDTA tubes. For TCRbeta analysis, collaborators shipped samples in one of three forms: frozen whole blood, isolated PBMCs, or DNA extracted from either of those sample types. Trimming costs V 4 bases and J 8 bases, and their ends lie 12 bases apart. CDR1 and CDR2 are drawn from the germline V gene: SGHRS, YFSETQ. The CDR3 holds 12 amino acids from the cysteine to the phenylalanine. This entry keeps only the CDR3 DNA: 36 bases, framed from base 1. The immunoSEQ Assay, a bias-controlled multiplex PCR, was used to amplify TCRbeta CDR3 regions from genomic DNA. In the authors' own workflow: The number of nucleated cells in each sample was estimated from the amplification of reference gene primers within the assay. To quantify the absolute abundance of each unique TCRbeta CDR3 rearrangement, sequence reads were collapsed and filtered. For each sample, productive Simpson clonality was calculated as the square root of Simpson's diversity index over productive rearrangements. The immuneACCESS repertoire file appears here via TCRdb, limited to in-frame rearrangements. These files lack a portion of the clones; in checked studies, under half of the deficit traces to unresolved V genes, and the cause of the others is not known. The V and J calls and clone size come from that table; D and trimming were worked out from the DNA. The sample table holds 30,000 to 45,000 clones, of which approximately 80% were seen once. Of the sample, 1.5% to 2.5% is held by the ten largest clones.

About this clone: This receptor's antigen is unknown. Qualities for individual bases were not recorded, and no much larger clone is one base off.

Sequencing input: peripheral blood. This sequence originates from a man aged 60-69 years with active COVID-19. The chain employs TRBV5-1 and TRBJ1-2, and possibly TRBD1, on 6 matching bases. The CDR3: CASSLDSWGYTF. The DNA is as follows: TGCGCCAGCAGCCTGGACAGTTGGGGCTACACCTTC.